The source of this T cell receptor beta chain is a study of blood T cells in healthy people across ages. Findings of the study overall: Researchers deemed the diversity estimates from one million T cells underestimates. PBMCs that were unsorted prevented a conclusive naive versus antigen-experienced comparison.

Turning to this clonotype: Its specificity is unknown.

CDR1 is DFQATT, CDR2 SNEGSKA, per germline (reference sequence). V lost 3 bases to trimming and J lost 6 bases, with 15 bases between them. The CDR3 consists of 13 residues. Using a J-beta primer mix together with a sample-barcoded 5' primer, a second PCR was run for roughly 7 to 11 cycles. All cDNA molecules were each tagged by a template-switch adaptor with 12 random nucleotides. TCRdb passed the 5' RACE reads through MiXCR, listing each CDR3 protein once. This sample has approximately 400,000 distinct CDR3 sequences, with 52% found just once. The receptor comes from a man between 60 and 70 years old in good health. The rearrangement joins TRBV20-1 to TRBJ2-7; D perhaps matches TRBD2 (6 bases). Sequenced: blood. The CDR3 protein is CSASLRTIAEQYF. In DNA form, the CDR3 reads TGCAGTGCTAGTCTCAGGACTATAGCCGAGCAGTACTTC.